This T cell receptor beta chain is drawn from a study of blood T cells in healthy people across ages. Study-level points and caveats: When set beside aged donors, long-lived donors presented more naive CD4+ cells and higher diversity. Any changes in expanded clonotypes were possibly confounded, as donor CMV status remained unknown.

A sample-barcoded 5' primer and a J-beta primer mix were used in a second PCR of roughly 7 to 12 cycles. From the 5' RACE reads, TCRdb called clonotypes with MiXCR, one entry per CDR3 protein. Of just over 1 million distinct CDR3 sequences listed, around 45% are singletons. In the case of this clonotype: Its specificity is not known.

Drawn from each donor were approximately 10 milliliters of peripheral blood. CDR3 length equals 12 residues. V lost 5 bases to trimming and J lost 3 bases, with 9 bases between them. Germline loops: CDR1 DFQATT, CDR2 SNEGSKA (reference sequence). The chain joins TRBV20-1 to TRBJ2-3; tentative D call: TRBD2 (5 bases). Source material: blood. The source is a woman aged 60 to 75 in good health. The CDR3 nucleotides read TGCAGTGCTGCCGGGAAAACAGATACGCAGTATTTT. This gives the protein CSAAGKTDTQYF.